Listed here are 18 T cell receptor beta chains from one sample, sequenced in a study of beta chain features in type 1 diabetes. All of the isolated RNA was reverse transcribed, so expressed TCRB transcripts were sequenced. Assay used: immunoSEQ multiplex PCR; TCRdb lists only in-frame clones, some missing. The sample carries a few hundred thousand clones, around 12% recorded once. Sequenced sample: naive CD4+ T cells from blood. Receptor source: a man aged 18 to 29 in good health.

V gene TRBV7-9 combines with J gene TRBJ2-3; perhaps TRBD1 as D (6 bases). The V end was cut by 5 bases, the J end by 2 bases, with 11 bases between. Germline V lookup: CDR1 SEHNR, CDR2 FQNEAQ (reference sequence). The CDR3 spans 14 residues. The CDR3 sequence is CASSQDSNTDTQYF. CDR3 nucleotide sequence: TGTGCCAGCAGCCAGGACAGTAACACAGATACGCAGTATTTT.

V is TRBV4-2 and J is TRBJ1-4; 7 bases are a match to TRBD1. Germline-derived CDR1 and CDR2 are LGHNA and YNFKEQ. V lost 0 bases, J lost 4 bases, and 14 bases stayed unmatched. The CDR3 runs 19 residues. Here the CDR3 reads CASSQDLLGPNRGNEKLFF. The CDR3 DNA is TGTGCCAGCAGCCAAGACTTACTAGGCCCTAACAGGGGTAATGAAAAACTGTTTTTT.

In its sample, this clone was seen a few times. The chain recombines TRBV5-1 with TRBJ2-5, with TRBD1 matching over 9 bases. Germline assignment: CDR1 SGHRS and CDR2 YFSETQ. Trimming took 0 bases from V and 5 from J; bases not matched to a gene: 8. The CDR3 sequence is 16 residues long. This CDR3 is CASSLAGTGSRETQYF. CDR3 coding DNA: TGCGCCAGCAGCTTGGCCGGGACAGGGAGCAGGGAGACCCAGTACTTC.

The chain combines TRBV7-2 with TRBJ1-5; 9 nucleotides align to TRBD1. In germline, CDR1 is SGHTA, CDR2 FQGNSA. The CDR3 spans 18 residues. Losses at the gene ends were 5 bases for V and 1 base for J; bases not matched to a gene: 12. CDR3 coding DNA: TGTGCCAGCAGCCGGGGCGGGACAGGGATGGGGAGCAATCAGCCCCAGCATTTT. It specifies CASSRGGTGMGSNQPQHF.

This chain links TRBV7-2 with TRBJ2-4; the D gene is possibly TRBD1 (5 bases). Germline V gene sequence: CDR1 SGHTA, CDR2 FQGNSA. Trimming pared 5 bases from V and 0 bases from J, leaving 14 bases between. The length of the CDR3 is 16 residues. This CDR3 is CASSPDSGAAKNIQYF. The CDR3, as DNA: TGTGCCAGCAGCCCAGACAGTGGGGCAGCCAAAAACATTCAGTACTTC.

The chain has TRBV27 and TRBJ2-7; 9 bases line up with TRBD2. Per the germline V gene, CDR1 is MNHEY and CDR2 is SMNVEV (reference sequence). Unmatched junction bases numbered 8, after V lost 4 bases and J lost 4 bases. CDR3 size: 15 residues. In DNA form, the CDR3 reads TGTGCCAGCAGTTCGGCCCTAGCGGGGCATTACGAGCAGTACTTC. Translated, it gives CASSSALAGHYEQYF.

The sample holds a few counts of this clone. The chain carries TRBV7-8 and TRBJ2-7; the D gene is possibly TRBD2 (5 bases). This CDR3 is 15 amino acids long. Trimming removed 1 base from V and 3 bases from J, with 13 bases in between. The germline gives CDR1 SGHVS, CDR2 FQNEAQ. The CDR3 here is CASSLDSDPGYEQYF. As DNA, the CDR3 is TGTGCCAGCAGCTTAGATAGCGATCCGGGCTACGAGCAGTACTTC.

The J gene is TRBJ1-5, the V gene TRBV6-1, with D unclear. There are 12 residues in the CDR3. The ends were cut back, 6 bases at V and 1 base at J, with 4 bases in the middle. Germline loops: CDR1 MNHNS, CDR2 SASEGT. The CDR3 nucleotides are TGTGCCAGCAGACAGAGCAATCAGCCCCAGCATTTT. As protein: CASRQSNQPQHF.

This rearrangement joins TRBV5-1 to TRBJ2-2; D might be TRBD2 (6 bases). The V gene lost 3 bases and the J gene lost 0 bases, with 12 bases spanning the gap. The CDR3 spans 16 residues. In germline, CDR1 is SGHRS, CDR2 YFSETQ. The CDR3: CASSSGRTTNTGELFF. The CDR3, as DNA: TGCGCCAGCAGCTCCGGGAGAACCACGAACACCGGGGAGCTGTTTTTT.

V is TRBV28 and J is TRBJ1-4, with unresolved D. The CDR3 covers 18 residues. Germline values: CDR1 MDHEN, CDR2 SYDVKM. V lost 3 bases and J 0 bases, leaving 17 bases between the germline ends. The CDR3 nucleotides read TGTGCCAGCAGTTTCGACCCAAAGGCGGGAACAACTAATGAAAAACTGTTTTTT. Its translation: CASSFDPKAGTTNEKLFF.

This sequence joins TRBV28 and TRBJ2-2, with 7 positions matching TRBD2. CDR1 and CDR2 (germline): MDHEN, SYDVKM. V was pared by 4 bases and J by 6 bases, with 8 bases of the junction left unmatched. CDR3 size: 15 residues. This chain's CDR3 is CASSSPGLLSGELFF. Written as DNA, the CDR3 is TGTGCCAGCAGTTCACCGGGACTATTGTCCGGGGAGCTGTTTTTT.

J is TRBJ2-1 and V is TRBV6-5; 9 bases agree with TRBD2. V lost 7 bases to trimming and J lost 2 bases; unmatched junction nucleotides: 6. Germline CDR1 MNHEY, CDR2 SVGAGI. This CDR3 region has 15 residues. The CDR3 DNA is TGTGCCAGCATCAAGGCGGGGGGGGCCTACAATGAGCAGTTCTTC. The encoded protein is CASIKAGGAYNEQFF.

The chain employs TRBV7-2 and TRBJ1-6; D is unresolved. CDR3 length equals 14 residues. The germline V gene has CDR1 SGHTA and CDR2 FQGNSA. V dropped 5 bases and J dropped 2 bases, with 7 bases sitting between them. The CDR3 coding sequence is TGTGCCAGCAGCGCTGGGCCCTATAATTCACCCCTCCACTTT. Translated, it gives CASSAGPYNSPLHF.

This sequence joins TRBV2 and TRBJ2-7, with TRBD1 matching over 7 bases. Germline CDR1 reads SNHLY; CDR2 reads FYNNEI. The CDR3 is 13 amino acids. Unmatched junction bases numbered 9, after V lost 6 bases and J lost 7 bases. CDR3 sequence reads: CASSPTGLGEQYF. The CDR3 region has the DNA TGTGCCAGCAGCCCGACAGGGCTGGGGGAGCAGTACTTC. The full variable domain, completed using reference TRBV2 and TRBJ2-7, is EPEVTQTPSHQVTQMGQEVILRCVPISNHLYFYWYRQILGQKVEFLVSFYNNEISEKSEIFDDQFSVERPDGSNFTLKIRSTKLEDSAMYFCASSPTGLGEQYFGPGTRLTVT.

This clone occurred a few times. The CDR3 sequence is CASSSGSGTVYNEQFF. The CDR3, as DNA: TGCGCCAGCAGCTCGGGGAGCGGGACGGTCTACAATGAGCAGTTCTTC. V usage is TRBV5-1 and J usage is TRBJ2-1; 7 bases match TRBD2. From germline, CDR1 is SGHRS and CDR2 YFSETQ. This CDR3 region has 16 residues. V shed 3 bases and J 3 bases; nucleotides not matched to a gene: 9.

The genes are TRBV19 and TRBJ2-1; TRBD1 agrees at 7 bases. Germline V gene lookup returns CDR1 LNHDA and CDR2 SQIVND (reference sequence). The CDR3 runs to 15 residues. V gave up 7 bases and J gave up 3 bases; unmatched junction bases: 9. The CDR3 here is CASTQDRSNYNEQFF. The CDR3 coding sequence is TGTGCCAGTACCCAGGACAGGTCGAACTACAATGAGCAGTTCTTC.

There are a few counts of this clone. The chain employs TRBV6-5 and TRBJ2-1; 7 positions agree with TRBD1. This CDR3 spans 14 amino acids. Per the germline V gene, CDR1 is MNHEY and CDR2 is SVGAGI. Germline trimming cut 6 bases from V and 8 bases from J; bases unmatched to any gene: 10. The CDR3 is CASRSGTADHEQFF. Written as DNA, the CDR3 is TGTGCCAGCAGATCCGGGACAGCTGACCATGAGCAGTTCTTC.

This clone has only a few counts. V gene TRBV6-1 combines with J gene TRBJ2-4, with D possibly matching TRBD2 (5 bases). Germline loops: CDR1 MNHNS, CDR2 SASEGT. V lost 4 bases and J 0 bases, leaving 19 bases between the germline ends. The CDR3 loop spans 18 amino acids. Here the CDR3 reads CASSVLPTGIIAKNIQYF. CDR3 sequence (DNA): TGTGCCAGCAGTGTCCTCCCGACGGGGATTATAGCCAAAAACATTCAGTACTTC.